These T cell receptor beta chains were read from a single sample in a study of T cells after yellow fever vaccination. TCRdb redid the calling of the 5' RACE reads with MiXCR, one entry per CDR3 protein. The table records some 500,000 distinct CDR3 sequences, around an eighth of them present only once. Sequenced here: PBMCs, sampled on the day of the yellow fever booster vaccination. All receptors derive from a man younger than 40 who received the YFV17D yellow fever vaccine. The CDR3 runs from the conserved cysteine through the conserved F or W. Fields, in order: clone size, J gene, V gene, D gene, CDR3 protein, CDR3 DNA. D genes are given only for firm matches. Only part of the rows carry a size: once, few, many, or a class if the clone is expanded.

size: few
J: TRBJ2-7
V: TRBV7-9
D: TRBD2
CDR3: CASSLQRDRGEQYF
DNA: TGTGCCAGCAGCCTCCAGCGGGATAGGGGCGAGCAGTACTTC

size: .
J: TRBJ2-7
V: TRBV24-1
D: .
CDR3: CATSDAKGSFDEQYF
DNA: TGTGCCACCAGTGATGCTAAGGGAAGCTTCGACGAGCAGTACTTC

size: few
J: TRBJ2-6
V: TRBV29-1
D: .
CDR3: CSVEGPLSGANVLTF
DNA: TGCAGCGTTGAAGGGCCCCTCTCTGGGGCCAACGTCCTGACTTTC

size: few
J: TRBJ1-2
V: TRBV5-1
D: .
CDR3: CASSLAAGAHGYTF
DNA: TGCGCCAGCAGCTTGGCCGCAGGTGCGCATGGCTACACCTTC

size: .
J: TRBJ2-5
V: TRBV5-1
D: TRBD1
CDR3: CASSQGELRETQYF
DNA: TGCGCCAGCAGCCAGGGGGAGCTGAGAGAGACCCAGTACTTC

size: .
J: TRBJ1-2
V: TRBV20-1
D: .
CDR3: CSASLGYGYTF
DNA: TGCAGTGCTAGCCTCGGCTATGGCTACACCTTC

size: few
J: TRBJ1-1
V: TRBV7-9
D: .
CDR3: CASSFGFGGTEAFF
DNA: TGTGCCAGCAGCTTTGGGTTCGGAGGCACTGAAGCTTTCTTT

size: few
J: TRBJ2-1
V: TRBV18
D: .
CDR3: CAGSNGLNNEQFF
DNA: TGTGCCGGATCCAATGGTCTTAACAATGAGCAGTTCTTC

size: .
J: TRBJ2-1
V: TRBV18
D: TRBD2
CDR3: CASSRSLAGVDEQFF
DNA: TGTGCCAGCTCACGGTCACTAGCGGGAGTTGATGAGCAGTTCTTC

size: few
J: TRBJ2-7
V: TRBV29-1
D: TRBD2
CDR3: CSVKITGTSGPEQYF
DNA: TGCAGCGTGAAGATAACCGGGACTAGCGGTCCCGAGCAGTACTTC

size: .
J: TRBJ2-7
V: TRBV11-2
D: .
CDR3: CASSGDSTYEQYF
DNA: TGTGCCAGCAGCGGCGACTCAACCTACGAGCAGTACTTC

size: .
J: TRBJ2-1
V: TRBV11-2
D: .
CDR3: CASSSGVGSYNEQFF
DNA: TGTGCCAGCAGCTCGGGAGTCGGCTCCTACAATGAGCAGTTCTTC

size: once
J: TRBJ2-7
V: TRBV10-3
D: TRBD2
CDR3: CAISEPGLAASEQYF
DNA: TGTGCCATCAGTGAGCCGGGACTAGCTGCGTCCGAGCAGTACTTC

size: few
J: TRBJ2-1
V: TRBV5-1
D: TRBD2
CDR3: CASSLGAGTISREQFF
DNA: TGCGCCAGCAGCTTGGGGGCCGGGACTATCTCCCGTGAGCAGTTCTTC

size: few
J: TRBJ2-2
V: TRBV18
D: .
CDR3: CASSPQNRPNTGELFF
DNA: TGTGCCAGCTCACCCCAGAATAGGCCGAACACCGGGGAGCTGTTTTTT

size: few
J: TRBJ2-3
V: TRBV15
D: .
CDR3: CATRVGGVGDTQYF
DNA: TGTGCCACCAGGGTAGGGGGAGTTGGAGATACGCAGTATTTT

size: few
J: TRBJ2-1
V: TRBV7-8
D: .
CDR3: CASSLTHGVMHEQFF
DNA: TGTGCCAGCAGCTTAACCCACGGGGTCATGCATGAGCAGTTCTTC

size: many
J: TRBJ2-2
V: TRBV7-9
D: .
CDR3: CASGQSNTGELFF
DNA: TGTGCCAGCGGACAATCGAACACCGGGGAGCTGTTTTTT

size: few
J: TRBJ1-6
V: TRBV12-3/TRBV12-4
D: .
CDR3: CASSFGSYNSPLHF
DNA: TGTGCCAGCAGTTTTGGTTCCTATAATTCACCCCTCCACTTT

size: few
J: TRBJ2-7
V: TRBV6-1
D: .
CDR3: CASSNDSEQYF
DNA: TGTGCCAGCAGTAACGACAGTGAGCAGTACTTC

size: few
J: TRBJ1-6
V: TRBV7-2
D: .
CDR3: CASSYGLPPLHF
DNA: TGTGCCAGCAGCTACGGACTTCCACCCCTCCACTTT

size: .
J: TRBJ2-3
V: TRBV10-2
D: TRBD2
CDR3: CASKTSGTDTQYF
DNA: TGCGCCAGCAAGACTAGCGGCACAGATACGCAGTATTTT

size: few
J: TRBJ2-5
V: TRBV12-3/TRBV12-4
D: .
CDR3: CASEATIGGSKTQYF
DNA: TGTGCCAGCGAAGCAACGATAGGAGGATCGAAGACCCAGTACTTC

size: many
J: TRBJ1-5
V: TRBV7-2
D: .
CDR3: CASSLGGGSQPQHF
DNA: TGTGCCAGCAGCTTAGGCGGGGGGAGTCAGCCCCAGCATTTT

size: .
J: TRBJ2-5
V: TRBV6-1
D: .
CDR3: CASLARRAVRGQQETQYF
DNA: TGTGCCAGCCTCGCGCGGAGGGCGGTTAGAGGGCAACAAGAGACCCAGTACTTC

size: .
J: TRBJ2-7
V: TRBV5-1
D: TRBD1
CDR3: CSSSFVQGANEQYF
DNA: TGCTCCAGCAGCTTTGTTCAGGGGGCAAACGAGCAGTACTTC

size: few
J: TRBJ2-2
V: TRBV15
D: .
CDR3: CATSRSLGGELFF
DNA: TGTGCCACCAGCAGATCCCTAGGAGGGGAGCTGTTTTTT

size: many
J: TRBJ2-7
V: TRBV5-1
D: .
CDR3: CASRLHNYEQYF
DNA: TGCGCCAGCAGGTTACACAACTACGAGCAGTACTTC

size: many
J: TRBJ2-7
V: TRBV27
D: TRBD2
CDR3: CASSSLSGRGEQYF
DNA: TGTGCCAGCAGTTCACTTAGCGGGAGAGGCGAGCAGTACTTC

size: once
J: TRBJ1-6
V: TRBV9
D: .
CDR3: CASSIHRVPGDSPLHF
DNA: TGTGCCAGCAGCATTCACAGAGTCCCCGGGGATTCACCCCTCCACTTT

size: many
J: TRBJ2-7
V: TRBV7-9
D: TRBD2
CDR3: CASSLIGSGSPYEQYF
DNA: TGTGCCAGCAGCTTAATTGGTAGCGGGAGTCCCTACGAGCAGTACTTC

size: few
J: TRBJ1-2
V: TRBV20-1
D: .
CDR3: CSARGAGYGYTF
DNA: TGCAGTGCTAGGGGAGCTGGCTATGGCTACACCTTC

size: .
J: TRBJ2-5
V: TRBV19
D: .
CDR3: CASSPATKYF
DNA: TGTGCCAGTAGCCCGGCCACAAAGTACTTC

size: many
J: TRBJ1-2
V: TRBV5-1
D: TRBD1
CDR3: CASSLAEGAGYTF
DNA: TGCGCCAGCAGCTTGGCGGAGGGGGCTGGCTACACCTTC

size: few
J: TRBJ1-1
V: TRBV5-1
D: .
CDR3: CASSFVGLNTEAFF
DNA: TGCGCCAGCAGCTTTGTAGGCCTCAACACTGAAGCTTTCTTT

size: .
J: TRBJ2-7
V: TRBV7-2
D: TRBD1
CDR3: CASSLLRTGAYEQYF
DNA: TGTGCCAGCAGCTTACTCCGGACAGGCGCCTACGAGCAGTACTTC

size: few
J: TRBJ2-7
V: TRBV15
D: .
CDR3: CATSRERQGSYEQYF
DNA: TGTGCCACCAGCAGAGAGAGACAAGGATCCTACGAGCAGTACTTC